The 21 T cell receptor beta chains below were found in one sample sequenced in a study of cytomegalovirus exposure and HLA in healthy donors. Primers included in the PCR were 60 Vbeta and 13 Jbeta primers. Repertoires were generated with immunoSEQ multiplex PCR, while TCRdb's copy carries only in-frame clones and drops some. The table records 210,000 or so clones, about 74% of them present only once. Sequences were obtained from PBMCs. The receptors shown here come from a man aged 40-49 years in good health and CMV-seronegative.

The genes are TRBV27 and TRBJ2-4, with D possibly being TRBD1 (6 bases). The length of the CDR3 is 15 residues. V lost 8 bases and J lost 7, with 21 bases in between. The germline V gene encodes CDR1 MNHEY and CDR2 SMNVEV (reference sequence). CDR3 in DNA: TGTGCCAGCCGAAACCATGGGACAACTATTAACATTCAGTACTTC. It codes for CASRNHGTTINIQYF.

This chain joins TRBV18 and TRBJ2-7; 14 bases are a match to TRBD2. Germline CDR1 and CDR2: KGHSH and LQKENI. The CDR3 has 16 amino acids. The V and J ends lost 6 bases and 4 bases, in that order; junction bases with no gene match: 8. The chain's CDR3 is CASSPGTSGGPYEQYF. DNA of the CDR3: TGTGCCAGCTCTCCCGGGACTAGCGGGGGTCCTTACGAGCAGTACTTC. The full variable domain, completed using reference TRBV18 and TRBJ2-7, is NAGVMQNPRHLVRRRGQEARLRCSPMKGHSHVYWYRQLPEEGLKFMVYLQKENIIDESGMPKERFSAEFPKEGPSILRIQQVVRGDSAAYFCASSPGTSGGPYEQYFGPGTRLTVT.

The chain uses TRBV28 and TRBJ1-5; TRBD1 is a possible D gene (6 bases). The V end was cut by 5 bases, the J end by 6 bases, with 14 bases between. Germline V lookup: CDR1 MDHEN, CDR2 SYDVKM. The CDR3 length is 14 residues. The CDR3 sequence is CASSLWGRLQPQHF. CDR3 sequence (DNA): TGTGCCAGCAGTCTCTGGGGGCGCCTTCAGCCCCAGCATTTT. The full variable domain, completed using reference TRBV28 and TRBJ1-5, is DVKVTQSSRYLVKRTGEKVFLECVQDMDHENMFWYRQDPGLGLRLIYFSYDVKMKEKGDIPEGYSVSREKKERFSLILESASTNQTSMYLCASSLWGRLQPQHFGDGTRLSIL.

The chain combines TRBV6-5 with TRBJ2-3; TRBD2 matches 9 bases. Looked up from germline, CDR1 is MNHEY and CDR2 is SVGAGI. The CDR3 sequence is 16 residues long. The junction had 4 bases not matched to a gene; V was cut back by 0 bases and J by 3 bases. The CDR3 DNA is TGTGCCAGCAGTTACTCGATAGCGGGAGAAACAGATACGCAGTATTTT. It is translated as CASSYSIAGETDTQYF.

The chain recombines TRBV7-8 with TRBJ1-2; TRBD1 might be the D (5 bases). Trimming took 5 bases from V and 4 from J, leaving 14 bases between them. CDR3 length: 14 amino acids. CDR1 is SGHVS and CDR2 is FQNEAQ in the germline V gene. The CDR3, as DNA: TGTGCCAGCAGCACTTCTTGGACAAGCTATGGCTACACCTTC. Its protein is CASSTSWTSYGYTF.

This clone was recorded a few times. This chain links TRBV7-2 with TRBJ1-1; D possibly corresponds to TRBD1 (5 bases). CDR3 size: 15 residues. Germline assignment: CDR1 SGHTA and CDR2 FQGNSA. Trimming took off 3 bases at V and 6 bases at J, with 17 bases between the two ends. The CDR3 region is CASSFQGSLGPEAFF. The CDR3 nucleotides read TGTGCCAGCAGCTTCCAGGGAAGTTTGGGTCCTGAAGCTTTCTTT.

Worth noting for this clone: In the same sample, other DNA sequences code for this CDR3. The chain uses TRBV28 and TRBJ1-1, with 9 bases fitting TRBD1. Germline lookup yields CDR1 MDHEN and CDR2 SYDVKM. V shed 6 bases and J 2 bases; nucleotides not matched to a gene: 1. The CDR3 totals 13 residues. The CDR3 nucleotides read TGTGCCAGCAGGGGACAGGGCAACACTGAAGCTTTCTTT. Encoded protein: CASRGQGNTEAFF.

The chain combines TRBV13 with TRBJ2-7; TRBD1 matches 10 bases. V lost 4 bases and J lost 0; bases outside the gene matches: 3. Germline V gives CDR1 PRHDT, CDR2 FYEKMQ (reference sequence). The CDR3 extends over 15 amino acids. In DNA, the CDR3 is TGTGCCAGCAGCTCGGGACAGGGGTTCTCCTACGAGCAGTACTTC. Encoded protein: CASSSGQGFSYEQYF.

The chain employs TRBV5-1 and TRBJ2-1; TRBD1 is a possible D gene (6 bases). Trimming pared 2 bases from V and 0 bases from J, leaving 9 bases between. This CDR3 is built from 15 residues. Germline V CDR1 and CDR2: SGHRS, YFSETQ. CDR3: CASSLPGASYNEQFF. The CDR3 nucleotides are TGCGCCAGCAGCTTACCAGGGGCCTCCTACAATGAGCAGTTCTTC.

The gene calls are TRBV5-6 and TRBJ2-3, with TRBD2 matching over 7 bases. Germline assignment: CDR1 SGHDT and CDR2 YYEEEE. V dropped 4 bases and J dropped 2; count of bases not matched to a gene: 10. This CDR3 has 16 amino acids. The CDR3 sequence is CASSPERGSYTDTQYF. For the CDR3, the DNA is TGTGCCAGCAGCCCTGAGCGGGGATCTTACACAGATACGCAGTATTTT.

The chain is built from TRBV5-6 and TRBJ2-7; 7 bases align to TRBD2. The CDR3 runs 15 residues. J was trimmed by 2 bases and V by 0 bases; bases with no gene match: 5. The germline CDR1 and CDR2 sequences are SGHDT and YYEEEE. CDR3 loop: CASSLAVGGTYEQYF. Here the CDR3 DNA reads TGTGCCAGCAGCTTGGCGGTCGGGGGGACCTACGAGCAGTACTTC.

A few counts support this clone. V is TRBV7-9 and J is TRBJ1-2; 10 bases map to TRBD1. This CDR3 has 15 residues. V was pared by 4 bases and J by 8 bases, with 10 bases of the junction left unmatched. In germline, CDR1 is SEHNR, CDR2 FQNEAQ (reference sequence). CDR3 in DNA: TGTGCCAGCAGCTCTTCCGGGACAGGGGCGGGGGGCTACACCTTC. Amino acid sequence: CASSSSGTGAGGYTF. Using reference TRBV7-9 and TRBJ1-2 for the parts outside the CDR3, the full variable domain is DTGVSQNPRHKITKRGQNVTFRCDPISEHNRLYWYRQTLGQGPEFLTYFQNEAQLEKSRLLSDRFSAERPKGSFSTLEIQRTEQGDSAMYLCASSSSGTGAGGYTFGSGTRLTVV.

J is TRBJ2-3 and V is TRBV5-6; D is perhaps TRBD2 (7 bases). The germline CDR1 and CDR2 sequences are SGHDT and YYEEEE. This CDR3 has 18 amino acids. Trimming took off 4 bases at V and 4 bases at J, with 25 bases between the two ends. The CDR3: CASSPARGGGPLADTQYF. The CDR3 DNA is TGTGCCAGCAGCCCAGCAAGGGGGGGAGGGCCGTTGGCAGATACGCAGTATTTT.

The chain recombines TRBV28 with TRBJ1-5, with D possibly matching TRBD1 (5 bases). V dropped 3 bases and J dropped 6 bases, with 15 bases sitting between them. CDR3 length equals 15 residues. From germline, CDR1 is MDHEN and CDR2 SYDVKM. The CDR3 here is CASSFPHQGGQPQHF. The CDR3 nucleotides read TGTGCCAGCAGTTTTCCCCATCAGGGAGGTCAGCCCCAGCATTTT.

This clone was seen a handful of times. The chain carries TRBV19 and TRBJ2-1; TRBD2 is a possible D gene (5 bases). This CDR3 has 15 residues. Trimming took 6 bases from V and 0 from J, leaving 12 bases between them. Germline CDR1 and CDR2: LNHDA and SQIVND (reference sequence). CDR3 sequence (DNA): TGTGCCAGTAGGCGAGCGGCCAGCTCCTACAATGAGCAGTTCTTC. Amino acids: CASRRAASSYNEQFF.

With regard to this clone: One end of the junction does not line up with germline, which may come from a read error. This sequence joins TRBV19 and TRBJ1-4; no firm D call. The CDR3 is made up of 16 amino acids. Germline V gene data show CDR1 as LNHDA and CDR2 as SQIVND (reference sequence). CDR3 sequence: CASSLELPGAGEKLFF. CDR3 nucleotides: TGTGCCAGTAGTTTAGAGCTACCGGGTGCGGGGGAAAAACTGTTTTTT.

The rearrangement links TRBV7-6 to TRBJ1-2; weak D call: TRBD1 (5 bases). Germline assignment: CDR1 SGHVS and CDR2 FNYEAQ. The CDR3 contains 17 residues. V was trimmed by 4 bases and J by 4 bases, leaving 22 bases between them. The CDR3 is CASSSHDKGGVSYGYTF. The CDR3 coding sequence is TGTGCCAGCAGCTCCCATGACAAGGGAGGGGTCAGCTATGGCTACACCTTC.

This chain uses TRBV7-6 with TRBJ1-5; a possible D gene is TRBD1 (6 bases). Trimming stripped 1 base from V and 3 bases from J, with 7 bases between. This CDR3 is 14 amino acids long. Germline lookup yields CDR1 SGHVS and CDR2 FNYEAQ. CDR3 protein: CASSLGQVNQPQHF. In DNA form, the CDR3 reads TGTGCCAGCAGCTTAGGACAGGTCAATCAGCCCCAGCATTTT.

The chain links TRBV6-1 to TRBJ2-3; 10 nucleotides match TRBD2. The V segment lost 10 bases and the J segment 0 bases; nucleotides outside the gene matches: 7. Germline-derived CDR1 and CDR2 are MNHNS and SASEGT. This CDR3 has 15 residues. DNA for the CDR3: TGTGCCACCCAGGGACTAGCGACTAGCACAGATACGCAGTATTTT. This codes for CATQGLATSTDTQYF.

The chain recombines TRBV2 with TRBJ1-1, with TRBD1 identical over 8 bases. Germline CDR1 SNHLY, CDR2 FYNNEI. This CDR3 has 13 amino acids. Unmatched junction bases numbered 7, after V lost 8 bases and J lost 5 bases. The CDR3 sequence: CASGQGEKTEAFF. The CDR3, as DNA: TGTGCCAGCGGACAGGGAGAAAAAACTGAAGCTTTCTTT.

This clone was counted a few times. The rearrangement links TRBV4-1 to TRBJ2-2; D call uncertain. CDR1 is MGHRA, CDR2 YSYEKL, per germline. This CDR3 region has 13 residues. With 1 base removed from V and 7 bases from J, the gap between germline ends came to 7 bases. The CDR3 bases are TGCGCCAGCAGCCAAGGCACTGGCGGGGAGCTGTTTTTT. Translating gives CASSQGTGGELFF.